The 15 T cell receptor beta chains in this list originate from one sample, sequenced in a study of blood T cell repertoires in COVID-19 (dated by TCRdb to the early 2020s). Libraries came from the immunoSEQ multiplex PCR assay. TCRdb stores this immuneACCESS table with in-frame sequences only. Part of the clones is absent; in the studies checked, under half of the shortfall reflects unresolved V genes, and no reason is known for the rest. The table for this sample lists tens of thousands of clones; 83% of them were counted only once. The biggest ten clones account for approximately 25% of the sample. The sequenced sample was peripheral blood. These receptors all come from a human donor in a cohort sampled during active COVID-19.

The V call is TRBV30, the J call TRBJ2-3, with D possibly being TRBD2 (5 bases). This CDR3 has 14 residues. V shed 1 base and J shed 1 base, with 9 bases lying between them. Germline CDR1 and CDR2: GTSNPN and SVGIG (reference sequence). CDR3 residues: CAWSGGMGTDTQYF. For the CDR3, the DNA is TGTGCCTGGAGTGGAGGGATGGGCACAGATACGCAGTATTTT.

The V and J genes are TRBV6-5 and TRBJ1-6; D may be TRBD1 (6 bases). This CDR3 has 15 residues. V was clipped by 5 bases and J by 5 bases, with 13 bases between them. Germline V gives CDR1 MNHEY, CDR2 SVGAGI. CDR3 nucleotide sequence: TGTGCCAGCAGTCCTGGGACACCTCATAATTCACCCCTCCACTTT. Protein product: CASSPGTPHNSPLHF.

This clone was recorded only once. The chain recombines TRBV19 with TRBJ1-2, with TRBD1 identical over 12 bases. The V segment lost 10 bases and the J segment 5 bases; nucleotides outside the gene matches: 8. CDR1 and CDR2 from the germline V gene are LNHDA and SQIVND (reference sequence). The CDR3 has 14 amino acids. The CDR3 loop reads CATRGQGANYGYTF. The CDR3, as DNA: TGTGCCACCCGGGGACAGGGGGCGAATTATGGCTACACCTTC.

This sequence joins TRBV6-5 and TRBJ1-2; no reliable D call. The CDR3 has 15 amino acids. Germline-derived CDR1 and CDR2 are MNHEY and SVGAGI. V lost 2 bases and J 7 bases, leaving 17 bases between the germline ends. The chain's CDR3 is CASSYGSGAVSGYTF. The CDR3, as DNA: TGTGCCAGCAGTTACGGTTCTGGTGCGGTCTCTGGCTACACCTTC.

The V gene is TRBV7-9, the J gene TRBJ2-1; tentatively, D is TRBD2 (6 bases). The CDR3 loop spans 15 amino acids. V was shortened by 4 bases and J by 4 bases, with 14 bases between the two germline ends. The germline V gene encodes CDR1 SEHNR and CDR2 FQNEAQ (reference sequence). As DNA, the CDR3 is TGTGCCAGCAGCTCACTAGCTGGCCCTTACAATGAGCAGTTCTTC. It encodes CASSSLAGPYNEQFF.

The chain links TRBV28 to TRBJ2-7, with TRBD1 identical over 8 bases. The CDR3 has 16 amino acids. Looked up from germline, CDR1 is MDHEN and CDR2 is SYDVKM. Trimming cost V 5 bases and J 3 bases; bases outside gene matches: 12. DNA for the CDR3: TGTGCCAGCAGTCTGATAGGACAGGGTAGCCTCTACGAGCAGTACTTC. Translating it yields CASSLIGQGSLYEQYF.

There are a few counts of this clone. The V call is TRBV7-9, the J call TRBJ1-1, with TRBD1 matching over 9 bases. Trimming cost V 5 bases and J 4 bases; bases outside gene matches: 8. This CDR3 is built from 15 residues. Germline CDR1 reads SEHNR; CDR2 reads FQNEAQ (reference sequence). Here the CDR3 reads CASSTVVGQGTEAFF. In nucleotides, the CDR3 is TGTGCCAGCAGCACCGTGGTGGGACAGGGCACTGAAGCTTTCTTT.

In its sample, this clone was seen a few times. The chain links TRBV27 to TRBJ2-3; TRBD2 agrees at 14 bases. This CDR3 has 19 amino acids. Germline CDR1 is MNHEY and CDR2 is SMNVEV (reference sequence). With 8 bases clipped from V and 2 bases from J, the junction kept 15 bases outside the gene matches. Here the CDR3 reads CASGPGLAGASTLTDTQYF. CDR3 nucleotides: TGTGCCAGCGGCCCGGGACTAGCGGGGGCCTCAACCCTCACAGATACGCAGTATTTT.

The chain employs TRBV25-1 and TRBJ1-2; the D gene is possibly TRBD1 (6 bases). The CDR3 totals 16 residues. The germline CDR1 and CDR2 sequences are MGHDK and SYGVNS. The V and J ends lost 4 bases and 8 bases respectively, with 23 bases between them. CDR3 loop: CASSANRGPGVEGYTF. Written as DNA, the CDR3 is TGTGCCAGCAGTGCGAACCGAGGGCCAGGGGTTGAGGGCTACACCTTC.

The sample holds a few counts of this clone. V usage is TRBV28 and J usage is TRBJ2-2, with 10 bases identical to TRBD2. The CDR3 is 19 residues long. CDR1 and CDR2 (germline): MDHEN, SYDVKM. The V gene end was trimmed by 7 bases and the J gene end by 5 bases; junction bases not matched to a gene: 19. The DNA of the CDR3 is TGTGCCAGCACCGAGGGGGGTCTAGCGGGAGCCCCGGGAACCGGGGAGCTGTTTTTT. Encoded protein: CASTEGGLAGAPGTGELFF.

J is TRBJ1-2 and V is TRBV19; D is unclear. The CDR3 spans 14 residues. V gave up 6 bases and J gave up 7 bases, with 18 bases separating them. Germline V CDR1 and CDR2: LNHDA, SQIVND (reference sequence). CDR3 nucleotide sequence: TGTGCCAGTAGGGGAGTGGACCTCTCGGGTGGCTACACCTTC. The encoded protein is CASRGVDLSGGYTF.

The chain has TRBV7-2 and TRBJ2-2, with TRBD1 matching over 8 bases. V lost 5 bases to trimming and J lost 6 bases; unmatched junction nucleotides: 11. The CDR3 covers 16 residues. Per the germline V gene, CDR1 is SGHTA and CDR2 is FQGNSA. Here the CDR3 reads CASSPAPWTGSGELFF. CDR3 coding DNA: TGTGCCAGCAGCCCCGCCCCCTGGACAGGGTCCGGGGAGCTGTTTTTT. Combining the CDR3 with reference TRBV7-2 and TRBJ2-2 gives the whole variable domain GAGVSQSPSNKVTEKGKDVELRCDPISGHTALYWYRQSLGQGLEFLIYFQGNSAPDKSGLPSDRFSAERTGGSVSTLTIQRTQQEDSAVYLCASSPAPWTGSGELFFGEGSRLTVL.

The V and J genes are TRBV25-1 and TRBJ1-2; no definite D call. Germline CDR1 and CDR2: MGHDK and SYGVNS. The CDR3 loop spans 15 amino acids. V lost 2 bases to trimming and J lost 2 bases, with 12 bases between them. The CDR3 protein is CASSEVGVINYGYTF. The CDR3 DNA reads TGTGCCAGCAGTGAAGTCGGTGTCATCAACTATGGCTACACCTTC.

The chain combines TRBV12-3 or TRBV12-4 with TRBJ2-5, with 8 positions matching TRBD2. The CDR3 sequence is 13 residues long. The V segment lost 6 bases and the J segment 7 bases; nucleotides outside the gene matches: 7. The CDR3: CASSIGGGTTQYF. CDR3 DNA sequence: TGTGCCAGCAGCATCGGGGGGGGGACGACCCAGTACTTC.

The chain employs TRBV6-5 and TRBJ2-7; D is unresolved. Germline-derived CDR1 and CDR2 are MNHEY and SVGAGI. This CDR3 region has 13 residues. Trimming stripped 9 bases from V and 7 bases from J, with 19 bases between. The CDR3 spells CASHTDPLLEQYF. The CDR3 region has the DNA TGTGCCAGTCATACTGACCCACTACTGGAGCAGTACTTC.